The sequence of this T cell receptor (beta chain) was determined in a study of T-cell reconstitution after alpha-beta-depleted transplantation in children. This CDR3 contains 13 residues. V was clipped by 2 bases and J by 0 bases, with 5 bases between them. The germline V gene encodes CDR1 DFQATT and CDR2 SNEGSKA (reference sequence). For TCRbeta, the library was prepared with unique molecular identifiers. TCRdb independently ran MiXCR on the PCR reads; one entry per CDR3 protein. Of almost 400,000 distinct CDR3 sequences in the sample, around 21% were seen once. This clonotype was counted only a few times. A much larger clone differs by one base, so this may be a read error.

V gene TRBV20-1 combines with J gene TRBJ1-5; D remains ambiguous. The sample was PBMCs from the stem cell graft donor, taken from the stem cell graft. This sequence was found in a human donor who donated a stem cell graft to a child with acute myeloid leukemia. This CDR3 reads CSARQVSNQPQHF. The CDR3 DNA reads TGCAGTGCTAGACAGGTTAGCAATCAGCCCCAGCATTTT.